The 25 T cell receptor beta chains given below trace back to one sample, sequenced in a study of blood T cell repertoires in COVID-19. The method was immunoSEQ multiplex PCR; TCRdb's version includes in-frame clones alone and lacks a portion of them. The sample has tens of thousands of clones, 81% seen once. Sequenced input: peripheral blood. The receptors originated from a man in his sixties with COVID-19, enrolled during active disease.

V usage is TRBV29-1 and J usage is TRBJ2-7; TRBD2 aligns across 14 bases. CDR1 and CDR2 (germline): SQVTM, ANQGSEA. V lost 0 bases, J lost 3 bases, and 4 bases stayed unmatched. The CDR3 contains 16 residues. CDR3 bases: TGCAGCGTTGAAGACCCCGGGACTAGCGGGGGCTACGAGCAGTACTTC. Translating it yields CSVEDPGTSGGYEQYF.

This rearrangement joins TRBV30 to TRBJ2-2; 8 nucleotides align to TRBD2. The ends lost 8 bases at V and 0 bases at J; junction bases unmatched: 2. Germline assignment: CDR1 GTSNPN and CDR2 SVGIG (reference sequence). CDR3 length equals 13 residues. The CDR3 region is CASSGANTGELFF. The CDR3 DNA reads TGTGCCAGTAGCGGGGCGAACACCGGGGAGCTGTTTTTT.

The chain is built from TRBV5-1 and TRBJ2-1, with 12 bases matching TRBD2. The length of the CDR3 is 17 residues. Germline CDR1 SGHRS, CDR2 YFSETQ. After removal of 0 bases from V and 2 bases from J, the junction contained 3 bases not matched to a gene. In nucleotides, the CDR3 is TGCGCCAGCAGCTTGGTGGCTAGCGGGAGGGCCTACAATGAGCAGTTCTTC. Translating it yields CASSLVASGRAYNEQFF.

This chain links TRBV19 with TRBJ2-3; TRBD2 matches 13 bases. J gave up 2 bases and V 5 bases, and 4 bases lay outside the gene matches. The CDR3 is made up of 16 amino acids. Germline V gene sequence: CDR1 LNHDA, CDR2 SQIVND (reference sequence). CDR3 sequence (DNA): TGTGCCAGTAGTGCCGGACTAGCGGGAGCCACAGATACGCAGTATTTT. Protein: CASSAGLAGATDTQYF.

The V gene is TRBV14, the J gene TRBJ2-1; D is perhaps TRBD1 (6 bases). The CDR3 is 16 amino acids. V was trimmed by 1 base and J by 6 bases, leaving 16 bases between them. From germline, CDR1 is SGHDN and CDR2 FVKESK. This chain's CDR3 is CASSQGGTRRANEQFF. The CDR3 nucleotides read TGTGCCAGCAGCCAAGGGGGGACACGTAGGGCCAATGAGCAGTTCTTC.

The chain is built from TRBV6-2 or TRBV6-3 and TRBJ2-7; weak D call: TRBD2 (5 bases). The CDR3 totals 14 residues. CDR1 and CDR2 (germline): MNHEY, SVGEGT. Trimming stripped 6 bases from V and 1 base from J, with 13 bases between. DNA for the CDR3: TGTGCCAGCAGCCCTCGACGGGGTTCCTACGAGCAGTACTTC. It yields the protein CASSPRRGSYEQYF.

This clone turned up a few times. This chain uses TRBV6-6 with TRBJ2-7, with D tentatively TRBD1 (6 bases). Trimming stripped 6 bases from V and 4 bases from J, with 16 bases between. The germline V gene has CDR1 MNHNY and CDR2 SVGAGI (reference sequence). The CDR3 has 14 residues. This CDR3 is CASSPTAQGYEQYF. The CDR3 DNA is TGTGCCAGCAGCCCAACCGCACAGGGTTACGAGCAGTACTTC.

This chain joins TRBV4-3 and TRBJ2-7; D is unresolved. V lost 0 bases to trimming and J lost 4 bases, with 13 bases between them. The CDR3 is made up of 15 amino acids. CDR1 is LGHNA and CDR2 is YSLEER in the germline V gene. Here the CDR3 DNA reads TGCGCCAGCAGCCAAGATCTACTGCTCGGGTACGAGCAGTACTTC. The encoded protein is CASSQDLLLGYEQYF.

The CDR3 region has the DNA TGTGCCAGCAGCTCCGGACAGGGCTCCAATGAGCAGTTCTTC. Its translation is CASSSGQGSNEQFF. The rearrangement joins TRBV11-3 to TRBJ2-1; 8 nucleotides align to TRBD1. CDR1 is SGHNT and CDR2 is YENEEA in the germline V gene. V trimming: 4 bases; J trimming: 6 bases; junction bases outside the gene matches: 5. There are 14 residues in the CDR3.

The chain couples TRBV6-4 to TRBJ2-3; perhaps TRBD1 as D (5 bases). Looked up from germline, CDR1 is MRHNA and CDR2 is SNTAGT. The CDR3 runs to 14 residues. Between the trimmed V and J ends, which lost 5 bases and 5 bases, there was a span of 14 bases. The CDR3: CASSMGRGEDTQYF. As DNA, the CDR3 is TGTGCCAGCAGTATGGGAAGGGGTGAAGATACGCAGTATTTT.

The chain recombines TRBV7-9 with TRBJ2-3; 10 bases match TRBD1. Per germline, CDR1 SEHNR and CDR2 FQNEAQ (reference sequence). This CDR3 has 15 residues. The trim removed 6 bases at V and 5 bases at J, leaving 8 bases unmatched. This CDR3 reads CASSPGQGGGDTQYF. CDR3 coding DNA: TGTGCCAGCAGTCCCGGACAGGGGGGGGGAGATACGCAGTATTTT.

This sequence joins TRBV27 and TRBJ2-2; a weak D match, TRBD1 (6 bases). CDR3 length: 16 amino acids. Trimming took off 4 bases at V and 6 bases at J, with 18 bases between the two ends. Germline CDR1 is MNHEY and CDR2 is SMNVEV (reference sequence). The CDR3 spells CASSWRTTGSAGELFF. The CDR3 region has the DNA TGTGCCAGCAGTTGGAGAACAACAGGGAGCGCCGGGGAGCTGTTTTTT.

The DNA of the CDR3 is TGCGCCAGCAGCGGAGGGGCTGGAGGAATGAACACTGAAGCTTTCTTT. It encodes CASSGGAGGMNTEAFF. The chain is built from TRBV5-1 and TRBJ1-1; a possible D gene is TRBD1 (5 bases). From germline, CDR1 is SGHRS and CDR2 YFSETQ. V lost 4 bases to trimming and J lost 0 bases, with 16 bases between them. This CDR3 is built from 16 residues.

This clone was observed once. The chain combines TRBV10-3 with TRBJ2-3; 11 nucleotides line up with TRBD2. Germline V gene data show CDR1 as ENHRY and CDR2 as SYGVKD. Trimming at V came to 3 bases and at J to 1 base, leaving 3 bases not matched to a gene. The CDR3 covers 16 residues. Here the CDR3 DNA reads TGTGCCATCAGTGAACCTAGCGGGGGGCGCACAGATACGCAGTATTTT. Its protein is CAISEPSGGRTDTQYF.

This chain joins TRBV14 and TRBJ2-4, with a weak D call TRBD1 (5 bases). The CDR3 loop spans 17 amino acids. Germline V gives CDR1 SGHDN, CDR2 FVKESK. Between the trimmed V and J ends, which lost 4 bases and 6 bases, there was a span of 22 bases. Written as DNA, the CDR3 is TGTGCCAGCAGCCCCATTAAGCCAGGGCGAAATAGAAACATTCAGTACTTC. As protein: CASSPIKPGRNRNIQYF.

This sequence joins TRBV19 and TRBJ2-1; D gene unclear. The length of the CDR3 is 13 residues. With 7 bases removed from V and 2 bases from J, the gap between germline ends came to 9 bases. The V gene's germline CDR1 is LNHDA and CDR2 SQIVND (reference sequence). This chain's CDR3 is CASNQDTYNEQFF. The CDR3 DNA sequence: TGTGCCAGTAACCAAGACACCTACAATGAGCAGTTCTTC. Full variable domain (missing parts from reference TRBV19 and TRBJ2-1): DGGITQSPKYLFRKEGQNVTLSCEQNLNHDAMYWYRQDPGQGLRLIYYSQIVNDFQKGDIAEGYSVSREKKESFPLTVTSAQKNPTAFYLCASNQDTYNEQFFGPGTRLTVL.

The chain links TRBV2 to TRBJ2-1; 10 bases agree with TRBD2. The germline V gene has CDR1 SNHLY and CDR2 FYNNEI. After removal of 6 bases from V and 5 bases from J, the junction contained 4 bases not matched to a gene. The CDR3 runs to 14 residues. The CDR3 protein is CASRGSGGHNEQFF. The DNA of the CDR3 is TGTGCCAGCAGAGGTAGCGGGGGGCACAATGAGCAGTTCTTC. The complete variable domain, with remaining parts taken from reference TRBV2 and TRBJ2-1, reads EPEVTQTPSHQVTQMGQEVILRCVPISNHLYFYWYRQILGQKVEFLVSFYNNEISEKSEIFDDQFSVERPDGSNFTLKIRSTKLEDSAMYFCASRGSGGHNEQFFGPGTRLTVL.

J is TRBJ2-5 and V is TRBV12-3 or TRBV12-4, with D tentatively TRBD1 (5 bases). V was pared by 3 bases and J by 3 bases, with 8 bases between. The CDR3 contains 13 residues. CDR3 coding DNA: TGTGCCAGCAGTTTGACCAGGGAAGAGACCCAGTACTTC. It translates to CASSLTREETQYF.

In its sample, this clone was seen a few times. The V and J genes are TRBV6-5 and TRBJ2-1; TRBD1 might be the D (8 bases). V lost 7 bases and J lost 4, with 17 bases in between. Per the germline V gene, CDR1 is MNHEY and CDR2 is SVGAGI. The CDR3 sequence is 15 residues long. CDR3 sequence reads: CASIAVQGGYNEQFF. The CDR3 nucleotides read TGTGCCAGCATAGCGGTACAGGGGGGGTACAATGAGCAGTTCTTC.

The CDR3: CASSPPGQLYNEQFF. In DNA form, the CDR3 reads TGTGCCAGTAGTCCTCCGGGTCAACTTTACAATGAGCAGTTCTTC. The chain has TRBV19 and TRBJ2-1, with D unresolved. Germline CDR1 is LNHDA and CDR2 is SQIVND (reference sequence). V lost 5 bases, J lost 4 bases, and 15 bases lay in between. The CDR3 sequence is 15 residues long. Full variable domain (remainder filled in from reference TRBV19 and TRBJ2-1): DGGITQSPKYLFRKEGQNVTLSCEQNLNHDAMYWYRQDPGQGLRLIYYSQIVNDFQKGDIAEGYSVSREKKESFPLTVTSAQKNPTAFYLCASSPPGQLYNEQFFGPGTRLTVL.

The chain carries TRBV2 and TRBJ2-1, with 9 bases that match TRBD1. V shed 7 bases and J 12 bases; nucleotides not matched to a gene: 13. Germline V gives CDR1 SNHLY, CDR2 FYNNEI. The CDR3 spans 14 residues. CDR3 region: CASKRTGAQGGQFF. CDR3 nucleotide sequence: TGTGCCAGCAAGAGGACAGGGGCCCAAGGGGGGCAGTTCTTC.

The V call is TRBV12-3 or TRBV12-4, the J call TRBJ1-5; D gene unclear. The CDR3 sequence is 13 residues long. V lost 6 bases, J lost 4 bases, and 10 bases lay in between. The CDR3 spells CASSQLENQPQHF. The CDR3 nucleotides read TGTGCCAGCAGCCAACTTGAAAATCAGCCCCAGCATTTT.

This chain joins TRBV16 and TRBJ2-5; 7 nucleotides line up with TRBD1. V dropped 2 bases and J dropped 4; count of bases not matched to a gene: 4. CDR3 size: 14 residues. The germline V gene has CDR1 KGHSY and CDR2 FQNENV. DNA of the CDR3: TGTGCCAGCAGCCAAGCGACAGGGCGAGAGACCCAGTACTTC. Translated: CASSQATGRETQYF. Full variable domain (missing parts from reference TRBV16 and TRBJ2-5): GEEVAQTPKHLVRGEGQKAKLYCAPIKGHSYVFWYQQVLKNEFKFLISFQNENVFDETGMPKERFSAKCLPNSPCSLEIQATKLEDSAVYFCASSQATGRETQYFGPGTRLLVL.

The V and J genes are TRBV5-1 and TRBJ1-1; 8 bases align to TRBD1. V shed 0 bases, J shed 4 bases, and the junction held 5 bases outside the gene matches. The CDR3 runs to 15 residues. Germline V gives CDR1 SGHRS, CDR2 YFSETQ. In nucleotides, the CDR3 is TGCGCCAGCAGCTTGGTGACAGGGGTGGGCACTGAAGCTTTCTTT. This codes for CASSLVTGVGTEAFF.

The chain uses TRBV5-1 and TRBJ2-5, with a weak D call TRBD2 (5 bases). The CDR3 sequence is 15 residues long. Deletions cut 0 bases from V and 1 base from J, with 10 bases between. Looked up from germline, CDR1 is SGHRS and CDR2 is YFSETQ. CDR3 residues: CASSLVPSSQETQYF. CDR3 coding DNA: TGCGCCAGCAGCTTGGTCCCTAGCTCCCAAGAGACCCAGTACTTC.